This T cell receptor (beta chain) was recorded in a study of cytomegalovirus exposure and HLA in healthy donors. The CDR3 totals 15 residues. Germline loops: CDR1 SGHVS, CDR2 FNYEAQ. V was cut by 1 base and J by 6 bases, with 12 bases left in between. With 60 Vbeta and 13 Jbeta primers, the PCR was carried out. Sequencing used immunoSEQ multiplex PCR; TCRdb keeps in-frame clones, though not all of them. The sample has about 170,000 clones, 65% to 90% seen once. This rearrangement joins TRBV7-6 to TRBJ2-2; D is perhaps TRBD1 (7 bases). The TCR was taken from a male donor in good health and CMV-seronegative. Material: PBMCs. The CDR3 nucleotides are TGTGCCAGCAGCTTAGGGCAGGGGGGATCCGGGGAGCTGTTTTTT. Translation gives CASSLGQGGSGELFF.